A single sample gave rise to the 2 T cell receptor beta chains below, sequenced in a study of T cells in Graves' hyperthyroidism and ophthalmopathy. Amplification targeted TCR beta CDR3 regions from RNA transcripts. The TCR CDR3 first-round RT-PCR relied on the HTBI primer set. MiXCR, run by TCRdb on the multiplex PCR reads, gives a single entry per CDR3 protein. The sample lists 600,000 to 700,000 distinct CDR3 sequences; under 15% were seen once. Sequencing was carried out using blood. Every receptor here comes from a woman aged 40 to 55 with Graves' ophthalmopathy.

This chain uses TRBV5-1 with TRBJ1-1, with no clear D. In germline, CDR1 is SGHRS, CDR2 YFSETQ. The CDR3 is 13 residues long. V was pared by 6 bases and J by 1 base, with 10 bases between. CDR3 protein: CASTQHPNTEAFF. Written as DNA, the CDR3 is TGCGCCAGCACCCAACACCCGAACACTGAAGCTTTCTTT.

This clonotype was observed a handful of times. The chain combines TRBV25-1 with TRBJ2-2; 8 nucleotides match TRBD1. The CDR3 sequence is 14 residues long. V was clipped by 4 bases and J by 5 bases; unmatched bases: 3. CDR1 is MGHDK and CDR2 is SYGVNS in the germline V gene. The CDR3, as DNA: TGTGCCAGCAGTGGGACAGGGCGTACCGGGGAGCTGTTTTTT. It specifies CASSGTGRTGELFF. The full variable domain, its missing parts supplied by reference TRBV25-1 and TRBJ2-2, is EADIYQTPRYLVIGTGKKITLECSQTMGHDKMYWYQQDPGMELHLIHYSYGVNSTEKGDLSSESTVSRIRTEHFPLTLESARPSHTSQYLCASSGTGRTGELFFGEGSRLTVL.